A single sample gave rise to the 24 T cell receptor beta chains below, sequenced in a study of radiation and T cells in renal cell carcinoma. This table comes from immunoSEQ multiplex PCR, and its TCRdb copy is limited to in-frame clones, with some not included. The data hold roughly 130,000 clones, with about 88% observed a single time. Time point given: baseline pretreatment blood. The treatment here: 15 Gy SBRT to primary tumor, nephrectomy 4 weeks later. The specimen comprised blood, sampled from a patient whose treatment included radiotherapy and nephrectomy. The receptor set was obtained from a woman between 50 and 59 years old with renal cell carcinoma.

The chain couples TRBV11-1 to TRBJ2-3; D ambiguous. The CDR3 extends over 10 amino acids. Trimming stripped 8 bases from V and 5 bases from J, with 5 bases between. Germline CDR1 and CDR2: SGHAT and FQDESV (reference sequence). CDR3 sequence reads: CASQGDTQYF. CDR3 nucleotides: TGTGCCAGCCAAGGAGATACGCAGTATTTT.

The chain is built from TRBV15 and TRBJ1-4, with a possible D match to TRBD1 (5 bases). The CDR3 loop spans 13 amino acids. The germline V gene has CDR1 LNHNV and CDR2 YYDKDF (reference sequence). V dropped 3 bases and J dropped 7 bases, with 9 bases sitting between them. The CDR3 coding sequence is TGTGCCACCAGCAGGGGGCCAGGTGAAAAACTGTTTTTT. It is translated as CATSRGPGEKLFF. Full variable domain (rest looked up from reference TRBV15 and TRBJ1-4): DAMVIQNPRYQVTQFGKPVTLSCSQTLNHNVMYWYQQKSSQAPKLLFHYYDKDFNNEADTPDNFQSRRPNTSFCFLDIRSPGLGDTAMYLCATSRGPGEKLFFGSGTQLSVL.

The gene calls are TRBV6-6 and TRBJ1-2; D is unclear. V was shortened by 4 bases and J by 6 bases, with 6 bases between the two germline ends. CDR1 is MNHNY and CDR2 is SVGAGI in the germline V gene (reference sequence). The CDR3 is 11 amino acids. In DNA, the CDR3 is TGTGCCAGCAGTTCGCGGAATGGCTACACCTTC. Protein: CASSSRNGYTF.

This clone has a single count. The genes are TRBV6-1 and TRBJ2-5; 12 nucleotides line up with TRBD2. The germline V gene has CDR1 MNHNS and CDR2 SASEGT. There are 17 residues in the CDR3. V lost 2 bases, J lost 5 bases, and 9 bases stayed unmatched. CDR3: CASSENLLAGGGETQYF. As DNA, the CDR3 is TGTGCCAGCAGTGAAAATTTACTAGCGGGGGGTGGTGAGACCCAGTACTTC.

This clone has just one count. The genes are TRBV5-4 and TRBJ2-5; the match to TRBD2 covers 14 bases. J was trimmed by 6 bases and V by 4 bases; bases with no gene match: 8. This CDR3 has 16 amino acids. CDR1 SGHNT and CDR2 YYREEE come from the germline V gene (reference sequence). Here the CDR3 DNA reads TGTGCCAGCAGCCTTAAGACTAGCGGGGGGGCTCAGACCCAGTACTTC. This gives the protein CASSLKTSGGAQTQYF. Combining the CDR3 with reference TRBV5-4 and TRBJ2-5 gives the whole variable domain ETGVTQSPTHLIKTRGQQVTLRCSSQSGHNTVSWYQQALGQGPQFIFQYYREEENGRGNFPPRFSGLQFPNYSSELNVNALELDDSALYLCASSLKTSGGAQTQYFGPGTRLLVL.

The chain carries TRBV7-2 and TRBJ2-7; either TRBD1 or TRBD2 may fit D (5 bases each). Germline CDR1 reads SGHTA; CDR2 reads FQGNSA. The CDR3 sequence is 18 residues long. V was pared by 2 bases and J by 3 bases, with 23 bases between. CDR3 in amino acids: CASSLFGGTRESYYEQYF. The CDR3 bases are TGTGCCAGCAGCTTATTTGGGGGAACCCGAGAAAGCTACTACGAGCAGTACTTC. Filled out from reference TRBV7-2 and TRBJ2-7, the complete variable domain reads GAGVSQSPSNKVTEKGKDVELRCDPISGHTALYWYRQSLGQGLEFLIYFQGNSAPDKSGLPSDRFSAERTGGSVSTLTIQRTQQEDSAVYLCASSLFGGTRESYYEQYFGPGTRLTVT.

V gene TRBV11-3 combines with J gene TRBJ2-7; perhaps TRBD1 as D (6 bases). The CDR3 runs to 13 residues. Germline V gene sequence: CDR1 SGHNT, CDR2 YENEEA. V dropped 4 bases and J dropped 4 bases, with 11 bases sitting between them. CDR3 region: CASSSSDSYEQYF. CDR3 DNA: TGTGCCAGCAGCTCATCGGACAGTTACGAGCAGTACTTC.

The chain recombines TRBV19 with TRBJ2-5; no definite D call. CDR3 length equals 11 residues. CDR1 LNHDA and CDR2 SQIVND come from the germline V gene (reference sequence). V was pared by 4 bases and J by 5 bases, with 5 bases between. The CDR3 bases are TGTGCCAGTAGTAACTCCGAGACCCAGTACTTC. Translation gives CASSNSETQYF.

This clone was seen more than once but under ten times. CDR3 sequence reads: CASSLVFSNSPLHF. CDR3 nucleotide sequence: TGTGCCAGCAGCTTGGTTTTTTCTAATTCACCCCTCCACTTT. The chain employs TRBV5-6 and TRBJ1-6; D unresolved. The germline CDR1 and CDR2 sequences are SGHDT and YYEEEE. Deletions cut 0 bases from V and 6 bases from J, with 7 bases between. This CDR3 comprises 14 residues. The whole variable domain, filled in from reference TRBV5-6 and TRBJ1-6, reads DAGVTQSPTHLIKTRGQQVTLRCSPKSGHDTVSWYQQALGQGPQFIFQYYEEEERQRGNFPDRFSGHQFPNYSSELNVNALLLGDSALYLCASSLVFSNSPLHFGNGTRLTVT.

The chain is built from TRBV5-6 and TRBJ2-5; 8 bases map to TRBD2. The CDR3 is 16 amino acids. After removal of 0 bases from V and 9 bases from J, the junction contained 13 bases not matched to a gene. CDR1 and CDR2 from the germline V gene are SGHDT and YYEEEE. DNA for the CDR3: TGTGCCAGCAGCTTGGCGGTGCTAGCGGGTGGAGGGCCCCAGTACTTC. Its translation: CASSLAVLAGGGPQYF.

This clone was found a few times. The chain's CDR3 is CACMIMGNTEAFF. Here the CDR3 DNA reads TGTGCCTGTATGATTATGGGTAACACTGAAGCTTTCTTT. The rearrangement uses TRBV30 and TRBJ1-1; no clear D. Looked up from germline, CDR1 is GTSNPN and CDR2 is SVGIG (reference sequence). V dropped 6 bases and J dropped 2 bases, with 13 bases sitting between them. The CDR3 is 13 residues long.

The chain uses TRBV5-1 and TRBJ1-1; 7 bases fit TRBD1. Losses at the gene ends were 0 bases for V and 3 bases for J; bases not matched to a gene: 5. This CDR3 region has 15 residues. Per the germline V gene, CDR1 is SGHRS and CDR2 is YFSETQ. The chain's CDR3 is CASSLEGTEYTEAFF. In DNA form, the CDR3 reads TGCGCCAGCAGCTTGGAGGGGACAGAGTACACTGAAGCTTTCTTT.

V gene TRBV18 combines with J gene TRBJ2-1; 12 nucleotides match TRBD2. Germline values: CDR1 KGHSH, CDR2 LQKENI. V gave up 4 bases and J gave up 7 bases; unmatched junction bases: 2. The CDR3 covers 14 residues. CDR3 region: CASSLLAGGNEQFF. Written as DNA, the CDR3 is TGTGCCAGCTCACTGCTAGCGGGGGGGAATGAGCAGTTCTTC.

This sequence joins TRBV4-2 and TRBJ2-1; a possible D gene is TRBD2 (5 bases). The V and J ends lost 3 bases and 9 bases respectively, with 12 bases between them. Germline values: CDR1 LGHNA, CDR2 YNFKEQ. CDR3 size: 13 residues. The CDR3 DNA reads as TGTGCCAGCAGCCAGGTTAGCGTCAGTGAGCAGTTCTTC. Translating it yields CASSQVSVSEQFF.

This chain links TRBV29-1 with TRBJ2-6; D is undetermined. Trimming removed 4 bases at V and 0 bases at J, with 4 bases between. The CDR3 is 13 amino acids. Germline V gene sequence: CDR1 SQVTM, CDR2 ANQGSEA. The CDR3 DNA is TGCAGCGTTGTGGGCTCTGGGGCCAACGTCCTGACTTTC. Protein product: CSVVGSGANVLTF. The whole variable domain, filled in from reference TRBV29-1 and TRBJ2-6, reads SAVISQKPSRDICQRGTSLTIQCQVDSQVTMMFWYRQQPGQSLTLIATANQGSEATYESGFVIDKFPISRPNLTFSTLTVSNMSPEDSSIYLCSVVGSGANVLTFGAGSRLTVL.

The rearrangement uses TRBV6-5 and TRBJ2-7; D possibly corresponds to TRBD1 (7 bases). In germline, CDR1 is MNHEY, CDR2 SVGAGI. The V end lost 6 bases, the J end lost 2 bases, and 11 bases lay between the germline ends. The CDR3 totals 13 residues. The CDR3 protein is CASREGAAYEQYF. The CDR3 coding sequence is TGTGCCAGCAGGGAGGGGGCCGCCTACGAGCAGTACTTC.

V gene TRBV18 combines with J gene TRBJ2-1; D call uncertain. The germline CDR1 and CDR2 sequences are KGHSH and LQKENI. Trimming left V 7 bases short and J 2 bases short, with 3 bases between. This CDR3 has 11 amino acids. The CDR3 DNA reads TGTGCCAGCTGGGCCTACAATGAGCAGTTCTTC. It is translated as CASWAYNEQFF.

V usage is TRBV2 and J usage is TRBJ1-2; the D gene is possibly TRBD1 (5 bases). The germline V gene has CDR1 SNHLY and CDR2 FYNNEI. The CDR3 runs to 15 residues. Trimming shortened V by 4 bases and J by 0 bases, and 12 bases separated the two germline ends. The CDR3 sequence is CASSVEQATNYGYTF. Here the CDR3 DNA reads TGTGCCAGCAGTGTTGAACAGGCTACTAACTATGGCTACACCTTC.

The V gene is TRBV5-4, the J gene TRBJ1-2; the D gene is possibly TRBD1 (5 bases). The V and J ends lost 0 bases and 8 bases respectively, with 20 bases between them. Germline V gives CDR1 SGHNT, CDR2 YYREEE (reference sequence). The CDR3 consists of 16 residues. The CDR3 loop reads CASSLVYGGGGSGYTF. The CDR3 coding sequence is TGTGCCAGCAGCTTGGTTTACGGGGGTGGTGGGTCAGGCTACACCTTC.

The V gene is TRBV7-2, the J gene TRBJ2-5; TRBD1 matches 10 bases. The CDR3 sequence is 15 residues long. J was trimmed by 5 bases and V by 3 bases; bases with no gene match: 6. CDR1 and CDR2 (germline): SGHTA, FQGNSA. The CDR3 sequence is CASSFDRGQAETQYF. CDR3 DNA: TGTGCCAGCAGCTTCGACAGGGGGCAAGCGGAGACCCAGTACTTC.

V usage is TRBV11-2 and J usage is TRBJ2-3; the match to TRBD2 covers 13 bases. This CDR3 contains 17 residues. Losses at the gene ends were 3 bases for V and 0 bases for J; bases not matched to a gene: 3. Germline V gene lookup returns CDR1 SGHAT and CDR2 FQNNGV. CDR3 coding DNA: TGTGCCAGCAGCTTTAGGGGACTAGCGGGGAGCACAGATACGCAGTATTTT. As protein: CASSFRGLAGSTDTQYF. Looking up the rest from reference TRBV11-2 and TRBJ2-3 gives the full variable domain: EAGVAQSPRYKIIEKRQSVAFWCNPISGHATLYWYQQILGQGPKLLIQFQNNGVVDDSQLPKDRFSAERLKGVDSTLKIQPAKLEDSAVYLCASSFRGLAGSTDTQYFGPGTRLTVL.

The chain carries TRBV6-5 and TRBJ2-7; maybe TRBD1 (6 bases). Germline CDR1 MNHEY, CDR2 SVGAGI. Trimming pared 6 bases from V and 0 bases from J, leaving 9 bases between. There are 13 residues in the CDR3. CDR3 in DNA: TGTGCCAGCAGCCGACAGGCCTCCTACGAGCAGTACTTC. The encoded protein is CASSRQASYEQYF.

The chain couples TRBV19 to TRBJ2-3; either TRBD1 or TRBD2 may fit D (5 bases each). The CDR3 is made up of 14 amino acids. V lost 5 bases and J lost 2, with 11 bases in between. CDR1 is LNHDA and CDR2 is SQIVND in the germline V gene (reference sequence). The CDR3 region has the DNA TGTGCCAGTAGTGGTAGAGGGGTCACAGATACGCAGTATTTT. Translation gives CASSGRGVTDTQYF.

The chain joins TRBV7-1 to TRBJ2-7; no reliable D call. TRBV7-1 carries the ORF label, with uncertain function. V was clipped by 4 bases and J by 3 bases, with 7 bases between them. CDR3 length: 12 amino acids. CDR3 sequence: CASSLAFYEQYF. In DNA form, the CDR3 reads TGTGCCAGCAGCTTAGCCTTCTACGAGCAGTACTTC.